This TCR beta chain was found in a study of blood T cell repertoires in COVID-19. Study-wide background: Acute and convalescent COVID-19 samples came from the United States, Italy and Spain.

This clone was picked up one time. In the authors' methods: Estimation of nucleated cell counts relied on the amplification of reference gene primers. Sequencing was performed with immunoSEQ multiplex PCR; in TCRdb, only in-frame clones are kept and a portion is missing. V and J calls and clone size come straight from that table; D and trimming were deduced from the DNA. Counted here are roughly 200,000 clones, about three quarters occurring once; the ten biggest clones make up less than 7%. The source of this sequence is a woman in her sixties or seventies with acute or convalescent COVID-19. Sequenced material: peripheral blood.

The CDR3 DNA is TGTGCCAGCAGCCTCAGGGGTAACACTGAAGCTTTCTTT. As protein: CASSLRGNTEAFF. This sequence joins TRBV14 and TRBJ1-1; a possible D gene is TRBD1 (6 bases). The CDR3 is 13 residues long. V was pared by 4 bases and J by 2 bases, with 8 bases between. Per germline, CDR1 SGHDN and CDR2 FVKESK.